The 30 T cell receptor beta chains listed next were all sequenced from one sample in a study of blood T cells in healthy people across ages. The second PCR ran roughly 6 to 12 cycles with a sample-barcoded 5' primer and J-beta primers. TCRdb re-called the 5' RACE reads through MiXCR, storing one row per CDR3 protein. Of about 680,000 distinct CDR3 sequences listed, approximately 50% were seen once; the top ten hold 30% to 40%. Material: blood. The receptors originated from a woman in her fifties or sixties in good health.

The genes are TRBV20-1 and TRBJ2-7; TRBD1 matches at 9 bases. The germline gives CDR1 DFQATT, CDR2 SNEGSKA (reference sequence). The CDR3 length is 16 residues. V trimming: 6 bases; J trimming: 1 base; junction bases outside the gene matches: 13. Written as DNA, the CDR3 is TGCAGTGCGCGAGAGGGCGACAGGGGGTTTTCCTACGAGCAGTACTTC. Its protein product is CSAREGDRGFSYEQYF.

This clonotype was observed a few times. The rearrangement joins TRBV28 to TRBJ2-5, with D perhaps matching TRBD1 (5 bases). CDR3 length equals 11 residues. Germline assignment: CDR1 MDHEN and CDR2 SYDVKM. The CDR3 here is CATAQGETQYF. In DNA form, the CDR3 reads TGTGCTACAGCCCAGGGAGAGACCCAGTACTTC.

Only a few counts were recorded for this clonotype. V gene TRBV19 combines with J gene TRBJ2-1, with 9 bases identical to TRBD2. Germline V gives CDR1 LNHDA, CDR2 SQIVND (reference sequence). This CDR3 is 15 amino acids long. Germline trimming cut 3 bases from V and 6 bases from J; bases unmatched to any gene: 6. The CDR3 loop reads CASSMSSGSFNEQFF. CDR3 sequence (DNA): TGTGCCAGTAGTATGAGTAGCGGGAGTTTCAATGAGCAGTTCTTC.

For the CDR3, the DNA is TGTGCCAGCAGCTTCGCAGAGTACGAGCAGTACTTC. It specifies CASSFAEYEQYF. V gene TRBV5-5 combines with J gene TRBJ2-7, with D hard to call. There are 12 residues in the CDR3. Germline V gene data show CDR1 as SGHKS and CDR2 as YYEKEE (reference sequence). The V and J ends lost 2 bases and 4 bases respectively, with 7 bases between them.

CDR3 nucleotide sequence: TGCAGTGCTAGGCCCGACAGGGGGTGGTACGAGCAGTACTTC. As protein: CSARPDRGWYEQYF. The chain recombines TRBV20-1 with TRBJ2-7; 9 positions match TRBD1. Germline CDR1 reads DFQATT; CDR2 reads SNEGSKA (reference sequence). With V trimmed by 3 bases and J by 4 bases, 7 bases remained unmatched. CDR3 length: 14 amino acids.

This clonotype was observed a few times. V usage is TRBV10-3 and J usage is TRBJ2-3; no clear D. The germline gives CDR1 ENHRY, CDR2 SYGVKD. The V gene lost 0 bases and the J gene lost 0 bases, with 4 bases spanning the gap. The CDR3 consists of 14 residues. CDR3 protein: CAISESLSTDTQYF. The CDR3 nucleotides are TGTGCCATCAGTGAGTCATTAAGCACAGATACGCAGTATTTT.

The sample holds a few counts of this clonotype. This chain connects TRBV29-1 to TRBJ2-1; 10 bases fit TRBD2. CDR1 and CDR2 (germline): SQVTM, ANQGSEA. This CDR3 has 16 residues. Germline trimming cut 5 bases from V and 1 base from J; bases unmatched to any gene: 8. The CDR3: CSVLTPSGSSYNEQFF. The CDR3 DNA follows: TGCAGCGTTCTGACTCCTAGCGGGAGTTCCTACAATGAGCAGTTCTTC.

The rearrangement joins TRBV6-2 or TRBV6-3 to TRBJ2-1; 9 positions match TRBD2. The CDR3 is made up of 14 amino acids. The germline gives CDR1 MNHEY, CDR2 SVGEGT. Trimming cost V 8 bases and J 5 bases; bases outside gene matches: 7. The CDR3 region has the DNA TGTGCCAGCGGCCTTGCGGGAGGGAACAATGAGCAGTTCTTC. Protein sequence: CASGLAGGNNEQFF.

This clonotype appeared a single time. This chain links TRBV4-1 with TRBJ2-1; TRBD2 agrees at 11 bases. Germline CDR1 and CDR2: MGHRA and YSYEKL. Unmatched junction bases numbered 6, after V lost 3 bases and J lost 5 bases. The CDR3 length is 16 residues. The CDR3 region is CASSQPTSGRNNEQFF. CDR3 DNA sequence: TGCGCCAGCAGCCAGCCCACTAGCGGGAGAAACAATGAGCAGTTCTTC.

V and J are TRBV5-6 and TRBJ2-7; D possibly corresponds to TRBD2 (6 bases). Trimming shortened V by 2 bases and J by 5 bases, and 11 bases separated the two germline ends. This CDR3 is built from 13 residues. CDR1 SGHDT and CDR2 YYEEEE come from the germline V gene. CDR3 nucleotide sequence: TGTGCCAGCAGCTTTCAGGAGGGCCACGAGCAGTACTTC. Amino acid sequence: CASSFQEGHEQYF.

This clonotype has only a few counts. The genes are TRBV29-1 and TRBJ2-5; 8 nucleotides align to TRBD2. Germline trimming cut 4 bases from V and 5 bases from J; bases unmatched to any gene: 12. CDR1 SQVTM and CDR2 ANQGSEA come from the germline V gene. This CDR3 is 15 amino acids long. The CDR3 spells CSVVSSGRGGETQYF. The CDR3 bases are TGCAGCGTTGTTTCGAGCGGGAGAGGTGGGGAGACCCAGTACTTC.

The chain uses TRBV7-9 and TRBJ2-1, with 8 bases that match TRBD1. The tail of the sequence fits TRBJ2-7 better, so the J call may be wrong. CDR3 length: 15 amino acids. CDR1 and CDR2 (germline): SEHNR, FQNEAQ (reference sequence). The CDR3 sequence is CASIPTGVSVNEQYF. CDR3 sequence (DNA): TGTGCCAGCATCCCGACAGGGGTGAGTGTTAATGAGCAGTACTTC.

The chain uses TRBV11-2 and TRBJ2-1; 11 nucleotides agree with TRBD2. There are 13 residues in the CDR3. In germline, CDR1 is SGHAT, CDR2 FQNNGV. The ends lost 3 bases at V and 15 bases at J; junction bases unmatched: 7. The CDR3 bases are TGTGCCAGCAGCTTGGGGACTAGCGGCGGGTGGTTCTTC. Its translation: CASSLGTSGGWFF.

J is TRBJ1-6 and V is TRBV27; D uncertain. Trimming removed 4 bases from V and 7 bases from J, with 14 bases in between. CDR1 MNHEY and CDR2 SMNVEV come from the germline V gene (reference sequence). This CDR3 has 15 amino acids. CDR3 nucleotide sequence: TGTGCCAGCAGTTCACCAACAGAACGGAATTCACCCCTCCACTTT. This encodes CASSSPTERNSPLHF.

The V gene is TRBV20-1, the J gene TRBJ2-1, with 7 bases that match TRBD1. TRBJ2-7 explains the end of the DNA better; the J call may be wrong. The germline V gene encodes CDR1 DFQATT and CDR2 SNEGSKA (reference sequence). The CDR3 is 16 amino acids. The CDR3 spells CSARDLTGSSYNEQYF. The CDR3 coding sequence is TGCAGTGCTAGAGATTTGACAGGGAGCTCCTACAATGAGCAGTACTTC.

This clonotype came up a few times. DNA for the CDR3: TGCGCCAGCAGCCAAGGGGAGGGCCGTACCTACGAGCAGTACTTC. Translated, it gives CASSQGEGRTYEQYF. The chain employs TRBV4-3 and TRBJ2-7; 7 nucleotides agree with TRBD2. With 1 base clipped from V and 2 bases from J, the junction kept 5 bases outside the gene matches. The CDR3 length is 15 residues. Germline V gene lookup returns CDR1 LGHNA and CDR2 YSLEER.

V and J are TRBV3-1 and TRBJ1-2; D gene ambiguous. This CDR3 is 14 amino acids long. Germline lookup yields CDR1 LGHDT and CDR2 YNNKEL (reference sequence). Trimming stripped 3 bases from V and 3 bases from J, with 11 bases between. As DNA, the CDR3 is TGTGCCAGCAGCCATCGACTGGCGCACTATGGCTACACCTTC. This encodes CASSHRLAHYGYTF.

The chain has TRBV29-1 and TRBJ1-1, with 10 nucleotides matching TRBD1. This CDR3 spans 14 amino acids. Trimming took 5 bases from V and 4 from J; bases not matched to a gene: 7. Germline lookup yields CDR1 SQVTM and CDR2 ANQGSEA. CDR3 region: CSVPGQGWGTEAFF. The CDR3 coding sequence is TGCAGCGTTCCGGGACAGGGGTGGGGCACTGAAGCTTTCTTT.

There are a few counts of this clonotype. The CDR3 DNA follows: TGTGCCAGCAGCTTAAGGGCAGTCTTTGGGTCCACAGATACGCAGTATTTT. This gives the protein CASSLRAVFGSTDTQYF. The rearrangement joins TRBV7-3 to TRBJ2-3, with unresolved D. This CDR3 has 17 residues. Deletions cut 1 base from V and 2 bases from J, with 16 bases between. The V gene's germline CDR1 is SGHTA and CDR2 FQGTGA.

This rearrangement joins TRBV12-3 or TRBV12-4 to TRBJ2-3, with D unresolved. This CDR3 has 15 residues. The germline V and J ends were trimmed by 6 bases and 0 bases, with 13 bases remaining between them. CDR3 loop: CASSSAGSSTDTQYF. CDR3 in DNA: TGTGCCAGCAGCTCCGCCGGATCCAGCACAGATACGCAGTATTTT.

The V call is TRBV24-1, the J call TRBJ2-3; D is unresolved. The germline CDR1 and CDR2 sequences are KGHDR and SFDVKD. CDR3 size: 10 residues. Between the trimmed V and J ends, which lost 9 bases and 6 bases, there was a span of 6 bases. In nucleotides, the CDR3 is TGTGCCACCGGTCGGGATACGCAGTATTTT. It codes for CATGRDTQYF.

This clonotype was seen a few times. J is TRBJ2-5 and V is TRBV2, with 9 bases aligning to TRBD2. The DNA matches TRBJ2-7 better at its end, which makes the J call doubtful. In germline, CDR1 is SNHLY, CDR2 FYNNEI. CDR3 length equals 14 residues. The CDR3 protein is CASSGTSGHYEQYF. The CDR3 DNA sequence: TGTGCCAGCAGTGGTACTAGCGGGCATTACGAGCAGTACTTC.

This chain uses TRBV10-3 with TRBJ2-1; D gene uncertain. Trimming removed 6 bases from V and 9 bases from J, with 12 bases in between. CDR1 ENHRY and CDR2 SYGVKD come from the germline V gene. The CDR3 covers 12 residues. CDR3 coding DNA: TGTGCCATCAGGTCCCCTGCGAGTGAGCAGTTCTTC. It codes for CAIRSPASEQFF.

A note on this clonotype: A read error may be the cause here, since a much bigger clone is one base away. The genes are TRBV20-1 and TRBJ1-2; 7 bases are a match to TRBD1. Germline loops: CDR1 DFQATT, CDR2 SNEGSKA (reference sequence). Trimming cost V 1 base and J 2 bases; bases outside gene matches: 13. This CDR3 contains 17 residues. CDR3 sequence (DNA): TGCAGTGCTAGAGTGGAAGGGGCGGGGACAGACAACTATGGCTACACCTTC. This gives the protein CSARVEGAGTDNYGYTF.

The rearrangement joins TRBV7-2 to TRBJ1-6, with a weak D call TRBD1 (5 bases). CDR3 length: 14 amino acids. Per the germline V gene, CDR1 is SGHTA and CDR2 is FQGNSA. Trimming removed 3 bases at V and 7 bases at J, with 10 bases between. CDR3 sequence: CASSFSNRNSPLHF. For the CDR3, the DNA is TGTGCCAGCAGCTTTTCTAACAGGAATTCACCCCTCCACTTT.

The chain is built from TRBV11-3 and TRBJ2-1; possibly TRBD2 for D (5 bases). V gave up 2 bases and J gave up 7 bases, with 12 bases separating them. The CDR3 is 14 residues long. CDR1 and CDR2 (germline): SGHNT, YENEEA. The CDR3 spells CASSLIRDTNEQFF. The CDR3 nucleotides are TGTGCCAGCAGCTTAATTCGGGATACAAATGAGCAGTTCTTC.

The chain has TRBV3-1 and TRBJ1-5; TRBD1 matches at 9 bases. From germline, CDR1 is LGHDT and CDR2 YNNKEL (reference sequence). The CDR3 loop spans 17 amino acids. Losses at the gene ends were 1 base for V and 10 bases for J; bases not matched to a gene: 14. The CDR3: CASSQGGRWTGDAPQHF. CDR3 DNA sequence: TGTGCCAGCAGCCAAGGCGGCCGTTGGACAGGGGACGCTCCCCAGCATTTT.

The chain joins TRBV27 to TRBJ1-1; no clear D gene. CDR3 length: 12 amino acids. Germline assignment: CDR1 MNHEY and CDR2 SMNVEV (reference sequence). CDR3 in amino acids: CATQTHGTEAFF. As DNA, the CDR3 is TGTGCTACACAGACCCACGGGACTGAAGCTTTCTTT.

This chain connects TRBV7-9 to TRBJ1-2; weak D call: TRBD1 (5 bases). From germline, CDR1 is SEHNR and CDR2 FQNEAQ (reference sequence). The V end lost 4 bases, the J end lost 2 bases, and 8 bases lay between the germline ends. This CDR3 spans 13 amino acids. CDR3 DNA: TGTGCCAGCAGCTCTTGGGGGAACTATGGCTACACCTTC. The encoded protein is CASSSWGNYGYTF.

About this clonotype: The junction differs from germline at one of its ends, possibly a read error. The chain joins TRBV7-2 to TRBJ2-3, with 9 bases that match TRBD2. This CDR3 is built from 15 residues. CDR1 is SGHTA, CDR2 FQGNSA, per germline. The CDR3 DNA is TGTGCCAGCAGCTTAGTCGGGACTAGCATAGATACGCAGTATTTT. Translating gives CASSLVGTSIDTQYF. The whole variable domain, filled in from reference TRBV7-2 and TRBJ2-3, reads GAGVSQSPSNKVTEKGKDVELRCDPISGHTALYWYRQSLGQGLEFLIYFQGNSAPDKSGLPSDRFSAERTGGSVSTLTIQRTQQEDSAVYLCASSLVGTSIDTQYFGPGTRLTVL.